Listed here are 23 T cell receptor beta chains from one sample, sequenced in a study of PD-1 blockade in classical Hodgkin lymphoma. All patients relapsed after autologous stem cell transplantation, and brentuximab vedotin exposure varied. The protocol was immunoSEQ multiplex PCR, while the TCRdb copy is restricted to in-frame clones and leaves out a portion. Of 39,000 or so clones in the sample, about 88% are singletons; the top ten hold around 5%. The specimen comprised peripheral blood mononuclear cells (PBMCs), sampled before the second cycle of nivolumab. The receptors shown here come from a human donor with classical Hodgkin lymphoma.

The V gene is TRBV6-6, the J gene TRBJ1-5; no clear D. The CDR3 length is 15 residues. CDR1 is MNHNY, CDR2 SVGAGI, per germline (reference sequence). The ends were cut back, 5 bases at V and 0 bases at J, with 11 bases in the middle. The CDR3 reads CASSAPGYSNQPQHF. CDR3 DNA: TGTGCCAGCAGTGCTCCGGGTTATAGCAATCAGCCCCAGCATTTT.

The rearrangement joins TRBV5-5 to TRBJ1-5; a possible D gene is TRBD1 (5 bases). This CDR3 has 16 amino acids. Germline lookup yields CDR1 SGHKS and CDR2 YYEKEE (reference sequence). V was shortened by 1 base and J by 2 bases, with 13 bases between the two germline ends. The CDR3 DNA is TGTGCCAGCAGCTTGTACGGGGGTACGGGCAATCAGCCCCAGCATTTT. Encoded protein: CASSLYGGTGNQPQHF. Full variable domain (outside the CDR3, taken from reference TRBV5-5 and TRBJ1-5): DAGVTQSPTHLIKTRGQQVTLRCSPISGHKSVSWYQQVLGQGPQFIFQYYEKEERGRGNFPDRFSARQFPNYSSELNVNALLLGDSALYLCASSLYGGTGNQPQHFGDGTRLSIL.

The chain employs TRBV6-4 and TRBJ2-1; 8 bases match TRBD1. With 3 bases clipped from V and 7 bases from J, the junction kept 8 bases outside the gene matches. The germline gives CDR1 MRHNA, CDR2 SNTAGT. The CDR3 loop spans 15 amino acids. As DNA, the CDR3 is TGTGCCAGCAGTGAAGGACAGGGTCTTTGGAATGAGCAGTTCTTC. This translates into CASSEGQGLWNEQFF.

The rearrangement links TRBV19 to TRBJ1-5; 7 positions match TRBD1. V lost 7 bases to trimming and J lost 7 bases; unmatched junction nucleotides: 7. Germline lookup yields CDR1 LNHDA and CDR2 SQIVND (reference sequence). The CDR3 extends over 13 amino acids. CDR3 DNA sequence: TGTGCCAGTAATCAGGGGGGTGGGCAGCCCCAGCATTTT. As protein: CASNQGGGQPQHF.

The chain links TRBV28 to TRBJ1-5, with D unresolved. The CDR3 consists of 14 residues. CDR1 is MDHEN and CDR2 is SYDVKM in the germline V gene. The V end was cut by 10 bases, the J end by 3 bases, with 16 bases between. DNA of the CDR3: TGTGCCACCGGGTCCGAGTGGGACAATCAGCCCCAGCATTTT. Its protein product is CATGSEWDNQPQHF.

V usage is TRBV18 and J usage is TRBJ1-2; D is uncertain. CDR1 and CDR2 from the germline V gene are KGHSH and LQKENI. There are 18 residues in the CDR3. Trimming shortened V by 2 bases and J by 1 base, and 20 bases separated the two germline ends. The CDR3 reads CASSPFGAALSDNYGYTF. CDR3 DNA sequence: TGTGCCAGCTCACCATTCGGAGCAGCCCTCTCCGATAACTATGGCTACACCTTC.

The gene calls are TRBV4-3 and TRBJ1-6; D gene unclear. CDR3 length: 14 residues. The ends were cut back, 4 bases at V and 6 bases at J, with 10 bases in the middle. From germline, CDR1 is LGHNA and CDR2 YSLEER. The CDR3 loop is CASSPGGINSPLHF. CDR3 DNA: TGCGCCAGCAGCCCGGGCGGAATTAATTCACCCCTCCACTTT.

The chain is built from TRBV5-8 and TRBJ2-7, with 11 bases identical to TRBD2. Germline values: CDR1 SGHTS, CDR2 YDEGEE. V gave up 3 bases and J gave up 3 bases; unmatched junction bases: 5. The CDR3 length is 15 residues. The CDR3 region is CASSSGTSGGYEQYF. In nucleotides, the CDR3 is TGTGCCAGCAGCTCAGGGACTAGCGGAGGCTACGAGCAGTACTTC.

The chain employs TRBV5-1 and TRBJ2-7, with 11 bases that match TRBD2. V was pared by 4 bases and J by 3 bases, with 3 bases of the junction left unmatched. CDR3 length equals 14 residues. CDR1 and CDR2 from the germline V gene are SGHRS and YFSETQ. CDR3 protein: CASSAGLAVYEQYF. The CDR3 nucleotides read TGCGCCAGCAGCGCGGGACTAGCGGTCTACGAGCAGTACTTC.

The J gene is TRBJ2-4, the V gene TRBV28; the D gene could be TRBD1 or TRBD2 (5 bases each). CDR3 length: 15 residues. Trimming cost V 3 bases and J 0 bases, with 9 bases left between them. Germline-derived CDR1 and CDR2 are MDHEN and SYDVKM. CDR3 bases: TGTGCCAGCAGTTTTGGGACCGTAGCCAAAAACATTCAGTACTTC. It specifies CASSFGTVAKNIQYF.

This clone showed up just a few times. The rearrangement uses TRBV6-1 and TRBJ2-1; D might be TRBD1 (6 bases). The CDR3 extends over 15 amino acids. Germline V gene sequence: CDR1 MNHNS, CDR2 SASEGT. Trimming took 0 bases from V and 2 from J, leaving 8 bases between them. The CDR3 region is CASSEARQAYNEQFF. Here the CDR3 DNA reads TGTGCCAGCAGTGAAGCTCGACAGGCCTACAATGAGCAGTTCTTC.

The rearrangement uses TRBV20-1 and TRBJ1-5; tentative D call: TRBD1 (5 bases). The V gene's germline CDR1 is DFQATT and CDR2 SNEGSKA (reference sequence). Trimming shortened V by 5 bases and J by 13 bases, and 12 bases separated the two germline ends. This CDR3 has 10 amino acids. CDR3 sequence (DNA): TGCAGTGCTTTGGACACATCTCAGCATTTT. Translation: CSALDTSQHF.

The table lists this clone with a few counts. The chain employs TRBV28 and TRBJ1-6; maybe TRBD1 (5 bases). Trimming removed 3 bases at V and 10 bases at J, with 13 bases between. There are 14 residues in the CDR3. Per the germline V gene, CDR1 is MDHEN and CDR2 is SYDVKM. CDR3 sequence reads: CASSFGRVGSPLHF. CDR3 coding DNA: TGTGCCAGCAGTTTCGGCAGGGTAGGGTCACCCCTCCACTTT.

The gene calls are TRBV19 and TRBJ2-3; tentatively, D is TRBD2 (6 bases). Germline loops: CDR1 LNHDA, CDR2 SQIVND (reference sequence). The CDR3 runs to 14 residues. Trimming took 3 bases from V and 2 from J, leaving 9 bases between them. The CDR3 nucleotides are TGTGCCAGTAGTATCGCTAGCGCCACAGATACGCAGTATTTT. Residues: CASSIASATDTQYF.

In its sample, this clone was seen a few times. The chain joins TRBV18 to TRBJ1-1, with no clear D. Deletions cut 1 base from V and 3 bases from J, with 12 bases between. The CDR3 covers 15 residues. Germline-derived CDR1 and CDR2 are KGHSH and LQKENI. The CDR3 DNA reads as TGTGCCAGCTCACCACTCCCCAGCCCCGACACTGAAGCTTTCTTT. It encodes CASSPLPSPDTEAFF.

V and J are TRBV29-1 and TRBJ1-1; D perhaps matches TRBD1 (5 bases). Trimming stripped 7 bases from V and 1 base from J, with 10 bases between. Germline lookup yields CDR1 SQVTM and CDR2 ANQGSEA. This CDR3 contains 12 residues. The CDR3 protein is CSAGTANTEAFF. The DNA for the CDR3 is TGCAGCGCCGGGACGGCGAACACTGAAGCTTTCTTT.

This clone has a handful of counts. The rearrangement uses TRBV29-1 and TRBJ2-5; 8 bases are a match to TRBD1. Germline CDR1 is SQVTM and CDR2 is ANQGSEA. The CDR3 is 13 residues long. Trimming cost V 5 bases and J 5 bases; bases outside gene matches: 7. Here the CDR3 reads CSVQGARIETQYF. The CDR3 DNA sequence: TGCAGCGTTCAGGGGGCGAGGATTGAGACCCAGTACTTC.

The genes are TRBV5-4 and TRBJ2-7; 9 bases agree with TRBD2. Germline V CDR1 and CDR2: SGHNT, YYREEE (reference sequence). V gave up 5 bases and J gave up 3 bases; unmatched junction bases: 6. The CDR3 length is 14 residues. CDR3 coding DNA: TGTGCCAGCAGTCGACTAGCGGACCGCTACGAGCAGTACTTC. Translating gives CASSRLADRYEQYF.

CDR3 loop: CASSEATGGGEKLFF. DNA for the CDR3: TGTGCCAGCAGTGAAGCAACAGGGGGGGGTGAAAAACTGTTTTTT. The chain joins TRBV6-1 to TRBJ1-4; TRBD1 matches 8 bases. V lost 0 bases, J lost 7 bases, and 4 bases stayed unmatched. The CDR3 covers 15 residues. CDR1 is MNHNS and CDR2 is SASEGT in the germline V gene.

The V call is TRBV27, the J call TRBJ2-7, with 9 bases that match TRBD2. This CDR3 is built from 14 residues. V lost 6 bases to trimming and J lost 3 bases; unmatched junction nucleotides: 6. Germline CDR1 is MNHEY and CDR2 is SMNVEV (reference sequence). The DNA for the CDR3 is TGTGCCAGCAGCGTGGCGGGAGGGTACTACGAGCAGTACTTC. Amino acids: CASSVAGGYYEQYF.

The chain combines TRBV18 with TRBJ2-5; D not resolved. Germline CDR1 reads KGHSH; CDR2 reads LQKENI. Trimming left V 3 bases short and J 5 bases short, with 7 bases between. This CDR3 has 12 residues. DNA of the CDR3: TGTGCCAGCTCACCTAATCTCGAGACCCAGTACTTC. This encodes CASSPNLETQYF.

This rearrangement joins TRBV4-3 to TRBJ2-5; D uncertain. The CDR3 length is 17 residues. Between the trimmed V and J ends, which lost 1 base and 4 bases, there was a span of 19 bases. CDR1 LGHNA and CDR2 YSLEER come from the germline V gene. CDR3: CASSQGPAGAPGETQYF. CDR3 sequence (DNA): TGCGCCAGCAGCCAAGGACCCGCCGGCGCCCCCGGAGAGACCCAGTACTTC.

This chain links TRBV28 with TRBJ1-5; 10 nucleotides align to TRBD1. The CDR3 has 16 amino acids. Germline V gene sequence: CDR1 MDHEN, CDR2 SYDVKM. J gave up 7 bases and V 4 bases, and 10 bases lay outside the gene matches. This chain's CDR3 is CASSSTRTGGGQPQHF. The CDR3 region has the DNA TGTGCCAGCAGTTCAACCCGGACAGGGGGAGGCCAGCCCCAGCATTTT. Based on the CDR3 plus reference TRBV28 and TRBJ1-5, the full variable domain is DVKVTQSSRYLVKRTGEKVFLECVQDMDHENMFWYRQDPGLGLRLIYFSYDVKMKEKGDIPEGYSVSREKKERFSLILESASTNQTSMYLCASSSTRTGGGQPQHFGDGTRLSIL.